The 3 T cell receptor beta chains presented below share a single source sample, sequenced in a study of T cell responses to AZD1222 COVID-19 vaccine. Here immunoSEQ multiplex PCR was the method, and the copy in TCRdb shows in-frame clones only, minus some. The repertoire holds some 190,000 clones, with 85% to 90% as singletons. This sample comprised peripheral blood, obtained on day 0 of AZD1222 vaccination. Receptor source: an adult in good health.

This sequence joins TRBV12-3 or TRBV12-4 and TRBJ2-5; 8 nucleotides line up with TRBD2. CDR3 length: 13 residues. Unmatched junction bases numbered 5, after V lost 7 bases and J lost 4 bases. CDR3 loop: CASTRGGRETQYF. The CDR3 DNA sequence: TGTGCCAGCACCCGGGGGGGGCGAGAGACCCAGTACTTC.

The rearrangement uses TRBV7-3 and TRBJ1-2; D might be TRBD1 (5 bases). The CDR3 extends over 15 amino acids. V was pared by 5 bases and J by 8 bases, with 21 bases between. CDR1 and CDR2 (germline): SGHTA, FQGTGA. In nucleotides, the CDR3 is TGTGCCAGCAGCATAGACCATACAGGATTTAGGGGCTACACCTTC. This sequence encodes CASSIDHTGFRGYTF.

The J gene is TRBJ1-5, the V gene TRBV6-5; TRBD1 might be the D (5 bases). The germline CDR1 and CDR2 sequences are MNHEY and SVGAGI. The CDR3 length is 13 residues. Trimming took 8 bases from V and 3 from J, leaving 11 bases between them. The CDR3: CASWQGLNQPQHF. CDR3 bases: TGTGCCAGCTGGCAGGGACTCAATCAGCCCCAGCATTTT.